These 4 T cell receptor beta chains were sequenced from one sample in a study of blood T cells in healthy people across ages. A second about 6 to 12 cycle PCR used barcoded and J-beta primers. TCRdb called the 5' RACE reads again in MiXCR, with one record for every CDR3 protein. Of around 650,000 distinct CDR3 sequences in the sample, 35% to 50% were seen once. What was sequenced was blood. All receptors come from a man of 80 years or more in good health.

In its sample, this clonotype was seen a few times. The rearrangement uses TRBV6-2 or TRBV6-3 and TRBJ2-7; maybe TRBD2 (6 bases). CDR1 and CDR2 from the germline V gene are MNHEY and SVGEGT. The CDR3 extends over 16 amino acids. V dropped 4 bases and J dropped 0 bases, with 16 bases sitting between them. CDR3 in amino acids: CASSSDKTSSSYEQYF. CDR3 DNA sequence: TGTGCCAGCAGTTCCGACAAGACTAGTAGCTCCTACGAGCAGTACTTC.

The chain carries TRBV27 and TRBJ2-5, with TRBD1 as a possible D gene (6 bases). Germline loops: CDR1 MNHEY, CDR2 SMNVEV (reference sequence). The V end lost 5 bases, the J end lost 0 bases, and 13 bases lay between the germline ends. The CDR3 is made up of 15 amino acids. CDR3 in amino acids: CASSPGQTYQETQYF. CDR3 sequence (DNA): TGTGCCAGCAGTCCAGGACAGACATACCAAGAGACCCAGTACTTC.

V usage is TRBV6-5 and J usage is TRBJ2-7; 7 nucleotides line up with TRBD1. Per the germline V gene, CDR1 is MNHEY and CDR2 is SVGAGI. V lost 9 bases, J lost 5 bases, and 10 bases stayed unmatched. The CDR3 totals 13 residues. The CDR3 nucleotides read TGTGCCAGTCGACAACAGCAGGGGGACGAGCAGTACTTC. Amino acid sequence: CASRQQQGDEQYF.

The CDR3 DNA reads TGTGCCAGCAGTCCCCCGACGGTGAACACTGAAGCTTTCTTT. This translates into CASSPPTVNTEAFF. The chain joins TRBV28 to TRBJ1-1; no clear D. The CDR3 runs to 14 residues. With 5 bases removed from V and 0 bases from J, the gap between germline ends came to 10 bases. CDR1 is MDHEN, CDR2 SYDVKM, per germline. Together with reference TRBV28 and TRBJ1-1, the CDR3 gives the full variable domain: DVKVTQSSRYLVKRTGEKVFLECVQDMDHENMFWYRQDPGLGLRLIYFSYDVKMKEKGDIPEGYSVSREKKERFSLILESASTNQTSMYLCASSPPTVNTEAFFGQGTRLTVV.